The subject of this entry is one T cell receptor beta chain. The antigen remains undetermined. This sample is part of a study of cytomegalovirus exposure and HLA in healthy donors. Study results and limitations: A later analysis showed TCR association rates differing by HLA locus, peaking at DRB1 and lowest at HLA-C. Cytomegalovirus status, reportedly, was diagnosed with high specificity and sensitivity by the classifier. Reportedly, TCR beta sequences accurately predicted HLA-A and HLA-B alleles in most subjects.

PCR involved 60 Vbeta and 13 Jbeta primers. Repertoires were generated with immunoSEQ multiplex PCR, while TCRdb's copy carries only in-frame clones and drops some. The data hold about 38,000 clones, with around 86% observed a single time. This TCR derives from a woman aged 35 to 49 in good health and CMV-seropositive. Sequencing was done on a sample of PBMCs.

The CDR3 sequence is CASTIPPGAEETQYF. CDR3 DNA: TGTGCCAGCACTATCCCGCCAGGGGCAGAAGAGACCCAGTACTTC. V usage is TRBV7-3 and J usage is TRBJ2-5; a weak D match, TRBD1 (6 bases). The ends were cut back, 7 bases at V and 3 bases at J, with 18 bases in the middle. CDR1 SGHTA and CDR2 FQGTGA come from the germline V gene. CDR3 size: 15 residues.